What follows are 25 T cell receptor beta chains derived from one specimen sequenced in a study of blood T cell repertoires in COVID-19. Clones were read by immunoSEQ multiplex PCR, and TCRdb kept only the in-frame ones, dropping some. There are approximately 190,000 clones in the sample; over 80% occur only once, and under 4% lies in the top ten. Sequencing was carried out using PBMCs or T cells enriched from blood (not recorded which). Source of these receptors: a young woman who had been exposed to COVID-19.

This chain connects TRBV18 to TRBJ1-3; TRBD1 matches 12 bases. This CDR3 has 18 amino acids. Germline V gene lookup returns CDR1 KGHSH and CDR2 LQKENI. The J segment lost 4 bases and the V segment lost 3 bases, leaving 10 bases of the junction unmatched. The CDR3 DNA sequence: TGTGCCAGCTCACCTTTCGGGACAGGGGGCCCCTCCGGAAACACCATATATTTT. This codes for CASSPFGTGGPSGNTIYF.

V is TRBV7-8 and J is TRBJ1-5; D call uncertain. The CDR3 extends over 16 amino acids. V dropped 1 base and J dropped 4 bases, with 14 bases sitting between them. Germline assignment: CDR1 SGHVS and CDR2 FQNEAQ. In DNA, the CDR3 is TGTGCCAGCAGCTTAGGGGTAGCTGACCTTAATCAGCCCCAGCATTTT. Its protein is CASSLGVADLNQPQHF. The full variable domain, its missing parts supplied by reference TRBV7-8 and TRBJ1-5, is GAGVSQSPRYKVAKRGQDVALRCDPISGHVSLFWYQQALGQGPEFLTYFQNEAQLDKSGLPSDRFFAERPEGSVSTLKIQRTQQEDSAVYLCASSLGVADLNQPQHFGDGTRLSIL.

This clone was seen a handful of times. Other DNA sequences in the sample encode the same CDR3. The chain combines TRBV12-3 or TRBV12-4 with TRBJ1-2, with unresolved D. V was pared by 3 bases and J by 5 bases, with 7 bases between. This CDR3 comprises 12 residues. In nucleotides, the CDR3 is TGTGCCAGCAGTTTCGGAGATTATGGCTACACCTTC. As protein: CASSFGDYGYTF.

The chain employs TRBV15 and TRBJ1-6, with 8 bases aligning to TRBD1. Germline lookup yields CDR1 LNHNV and CDR2 YYDKDF (reference sequence). V lost 4 bases to trimming and J lost 10 bases; unmatched junction nucleotides: 6. CDR3 length: 14 residues. CDR3 amino acids: CATSTGQGDSPLHF. For the CDR3, the DNA is TGTGCCACCAGCACCGGACAGGGTGACTCACCCCTCCACTTT.

The CDR3 is CASSSNTVPDTQYF. The CDR3 DNA sequence: TGCGCCAGCAGCTCCAACACCGTACCAGATACGCAGTATTTT. The J gene is TRBJ2-3, the V gene TRBV5-1; D ambiguous. The V gene lost 3 bases and the J gene lost 4 bases, with 12 bases spanning the gap. The length of the CDR3 is 14 residues. Germline V lookup: CDR1 SGHRS, CDR2 YFSETQ.

There are a few counts of this clone. The chain recombines TRBV7-3 with TRBJ2-1; D uncertain. Deletions cut 8 bases from V and 8 bases from J, with 10 bases between. Germline CDR1 is SGHTA and CDR2 is FQGTGA. The CDR3 sequence is 11 residues long. The CDR3 protein is CASLKSDEQFF. The CDR3 nucleotides read TGTGCCAGCCTTAAATCCGATGAGCAGTTCTTC.

The chain couples TRBV5-5 to TRBJ1-4; maybe TRBD1 (5 bases). The CDR3 contains 13 residues. CDR1 and CDR2 from the germline V gene are SGHKS and YYEKEE (reference sequence). V lost 5 bases and J lost 6, with 11 bases in between. CDR3 region: CASRQEFYEKLFF. CDR3 bases: TGTGCCAGCAGACAGGAATTTTATGAAAAACTGTTTTTT.

The V gene is TRBV7-3, the J gene TRBJ2-5, with 8 bases lining up with TRBD2. The CDR3 runs to 13 residues. The V and J ends lost 8 bases and 5 bases, in that order; junction bases with no gene match: 7. Germline V gene sequence: CDR1 SGHTA, CDR2 FQGTGA. The CDR3 DNA reads as TGTGCCAGCTCGGGGGGGCCATCCGAGACCCAGTACTTC. Amino acid sequence: CASSGGPSETQYF.

The chain combines TRBV4-3 with TRBJ2-3; D remains ambiguous. Germline CDR1 and CDR2: LGHNA and YSLEER. This CDR3 spans 15 amino acids. Trimming took 5 bases from V and 0 from J, leaving 12 bases between them. The CDR3 DNA reads as TGCGCCAGCAGCAAGACGGGTTTTAGCACAGATACGCAGTATTTT. Residues: CASSKTGFSTDTQYF.

The chain employs TRBV3-1 (or the pseudogene TRBV3-2) and TRBJ1-2, with TRBD1 as a possible D gene (6 bases). The V gene lost 4 bases and the J gene lost 4 bases, with 10 bases spanning the gap. The CDR3 is 13 residues long. Germline V gene data show CDR1 as LGHDT and CDR2 as YNNKEL (reference sequence). CDR3 protein: CASSPGAFYGYTF. CDR3 nucleotides: TGTGCCAGCAGCCCAGGGGCCTTCTATGGCTACACCTTC.

The gene calls are TRBV7-9 and TRBJ1-5, with D hard to call. The CDR3 runs 14 residues. Per the germline V gene, CDR1 is SEHNR and CDR2 is FQNEAQ (reference sequence). V lost 5 bases, J lost 9 bases, and 17 bases lay in between. CDR3 in amino acids: CASSPNVRLGPQHF. The CDR3 DNA reads as TGTGCCAGCAGCCCCAATGTCCGTCTAGGGCCCCAGCATTTT.

This clone turned up a few times. The chain combines TRBV18 with TRBJ1-2, with 7 nucleotides matching TRBD1. CDR1 KGHSH and CDR2 LQKENI come from the germline V gene. The junction had 7 bases not matched to a gene; V was cut back by 1 base and J by 8 bases. CDR3 length: 14 amino acids. CDR3 protein: CASSPRTGAEGYTF. The CDR3 coding sequence is TGTGCCAGCTCACCACGGACAGGAGCAGAGGGCTACACCTTC.

The chain has TRBV12-5 and TRBJ2-7, with 7 bases that match TRBD2. Germline assignment: CDR1 LGHNT and CDR2 FRNRAP. Germline trimming cut 1 base from V and 3 bases from J; bases unmatched to any gene: 6. The CDR3 totals 15 residues. In DNA, the CDR3 is TGTGCTAGTGGTTTGGCCCTAGCGGACGGCTACGAGCAGTACTTC. Protein: CASGLALADGYEQYF.

V is TRBV24-1 and J is TRBJ2-3; 7 bases are shared with TRBD1. The CDR3 is 16 amino acids. V shed 4 bases, J shed 3 bases, and the junction held 9 bases outside the gene matches. Germline V gene data show CDR1 as KGHDR and CDR2 as SFDVKD. CDR3 DNA: TGTGCCACCAGTGAGAAAGTTAGGGACAGAACAGATACGCAGTATTTT. This sequence encodes CATSEKVRDRTDTQYF.

The rearrangement uses TRBV12-3 or TRBV12-4 and TRBJ2-1, with 7 bases matching TRBD1. This CDR3 is 13 amino acids long. The V and J ends lost 3 bases and 6 bases, in that order; junction bases with no gene match: 2. CDR3 coding DNA: TGTGCCAGCAGTTTTTACAGGGGCAATGAGCAGTTCTTC. Its translation is CASSFYRGNEQFF.

The genes are TRBV6-1 and TRBJ2-7; 14 nucleotides agree with TRBD2. V lost 1 base to trimming and J lost 6 bases; unmatched junction nucleotides: 5. Germline loops: CDR1 MNHNS, CDR2 SASEGT. The CDR3 spans 16 residues. CDR3 coding DNA: TGTGCCAGCAGTGAAGTCCCGGGACTAGCGGGGGCCGAGCAGTACTTC. Its protein is CASSEVPGLAGAEQYF.

The chain carries TRBV2 and TRBJ2-3, with 9 bases that match TRBD1. Germline trimming cut 9 bases from V and 2 bases from J; bases unmatched to any gene: 6. Germline CDR1 and CDR2: SNHLY and FYNNEI. This CDR3 has 14 amino acids. The CDR3 DNA sequence: TGTGCCAGTCTCCGGGACAGGGTCACAGATACGCAGTATTTT. It specifies CASLRDRVTDTQYF.

The DNA of the CDR3 is TGCGCCAGCAGCATCCGGGACAGAAAGTACAATGAGCAGTTCTTC. Protein product: CASSIRDRKYNEQFF. This rearrangement joins TRBV5-1 to TRBJ2-1; 7 nucleotides line up with TRBD1. In germline, CDR1 is SGHRS, CDR2 YFSETQ. The CDR3 contains 15 residues. V shed 4 bases and J 4 bases; nucleotides not matched to a gene: 8.

The chain is built from TRBV12-3 or TRBV12-4 and TRBJ1-2; D remains ambiguous. CDR3 length: 13 residues. V lost 2 bases and J 0 bases, leaving 4 bases between the germline ends. The chain's CDR3 is CASSLRANYGYTF. In DNA form, the CDR3 reads TGTGCCAGCAGTTTACGGGCTAACTATGGCTACACCTTC.

The chain joins TRBV7-9 to TRBJ1-2; TRBD1 might be the D (6 bases). This CDR3 contains 17 residues. Trimming took 8 bases from V and 8 from J, leaving 30 bases between them. Looked up from germline, CDR1 is SEHNR and CDR2 is FQNEAQ (reference sequence). The CDR3 DNA reads as TGTGCCAGCCGCCCCATCGTACGACAGGTGTTATCCGAGGGCTACACCTTC. Encoded protein: CASRPIVRQVLSEGYTF. Combining the CDR3 with reference TRBV7-9 and TRBJ1-2 gives the whole variable domain DTGVSQNPRHKITKRGQNVTFRCDPISEHNRLYWYRQTLGQGPEFLTYFQNEAQLEKSRLLSDRFSAERPKGSFSTLEIQRTEQGDSAMYLCASRPIVRQVLSEGYTFGSGTRLTVV.

The chain combines TRBV5-5 with TRBJ1-4, with D tentatively TRBD1 (5 bases). The germline gives CDR1 SGHKS, CDR2 YYEKEE (reference sequence). The CDR3 extends over 16 amino acids. The germline V and J ends were trimmed by 1 base and 8 bases, with 18 bases remaining between them. CDR3: CASSLPIGTGDEKLFF. CDR3 DNA: TGTGCCAGCAGCTTGCCAATCGGGACGGGAGACGAAAAACTGTTTTTT.

The chain uses TRBV7-9 and TRBJ2-1; weak D call: TRBD2 (7 bases). The CDR3 is 20 amino acids. Per germline, CDR1 SEHNR and CDR2 FQNEAQ (reference sequence). Trimming removed 5 bases from V and 12 bases from J, with 38 bases in between. CDR3 in amino acids: CASSRGVFGAGSQQTPGQFF. CDR3 sequence (DNA): TGTGCCAGCAGCAGGGGGGTATTTGGAGCGGGGTCCCAGCAAACACCTGGGCAGTTCTTC.

The rearrangement links TRBV6-5 to TRBJ1-6; 7 nucleotides align to TRBD1. The CDR3 sequence is 13 residues long. The trim removed 5 bases at V and 10 bases at J, leaving 5 bases unmatched. Germline V lookup: CDR1 MNHEY, CDR2 SVGAGI. CDR3 DNA: TGTGCCAGCAGTCCGGAGGGACAGTCACCCCTCCACTTT. The encoded protein is CASSPEGQSPLHF.

This clone has more than one count but fewer than ten. The chain uses TRBV6-4 and TRBJ2-2, with 8 bases lining up with TRBD1. V was pared by 6 bases and J by 4 bases, with 4 bases of the junction left unmatched. The CDR3 is 14 amino acids. Looked up from germline, CDR1 is MRHNA and CDR2 is SNTAGT. CDR3 nucleotide sequence: TGTGCCAGCAGAGGACAGGGAAGCACCGGGGAGCTGTTTTTT. Encoded protein: CASRGQGSTGELFF.

The chain uses TRBV7-9 and TRBJ2-5; 9 bases are shared with TRBD2. This CDR3 has 16 residues. V was pared by 5 bases and J by 5 bases, with 12 bases of the junction left unmatched. Germline V lookup: CDR1 SEHNR, CDR2 FQNEAQ (reference sequence). The CDR3 here is CASSPRVAGAGETQYF. CDR3 DNA sequence: TGTGCCAGCAGCCCCCGGGTAGCGGGGGCCGGGGAGACCCAGTACTTC.